This is a list of T cell receptor beta chains from one sample in a study of long-term antiretroviral therapy in people with HIV. The protocol was immunoSEQ multiplex PCR, while the TCRdb copy is restricted to in-frame clones and leaves out a portion. Of tens of thousands of clones listed, around three quarters are singletons. The sequencing here drew on unsorted PBMCs, taken 0.3 years after starting antiretroviral therapy. The receptors were sampled from a man aged 35 to 55 with HIV. Each CDR3 is given with its conserved first and last residue. A D gene is named only where the DNA matches it firmly. Only part of the rows carry a size: once, few, many, or a class if the clone is expanded.

D,J,size,V,CDR3,DNA
TRBD1,TRBJ1-1,-,TRBV7-4,CASSQGANTEAFF,TGTGCCAGCAGTCAGGGGGCGAACACTGAAGCTTTCTTT
-,TRBJ2-7,-,TRBV7-9,CASPRTVAYEQYF,TGTGCCAGCCCCCGGACTGTGGCCTACGAGCAGTACTTC
TRBD1,TRBJ2-6,-,TRBV18,CASSPRPTGDVLTF,TGTGCCAGCTCACCAAGACCTACAGGGGACGTCCTGACTTTC
-,TRBJ1-2,-,TRBV4-3,CASSRLDSNYGYTF,TGCGCCAGCAGCCGCCTGGACAGCAACTATGGCTACACCTTC
TRBD2,TRBJ2-3,-,TRBV6-1,CASSGRGGLIDTQYF,TGTGCCAGCAGTGGGCGGGGGGGCCTGATAGATACGCAGTATTTT
-,TRBJ2-7,-,TRBV2,CASSLPGRSYEQYF,TGTGCCAGCAGTCTCCCGGGACGGAGTTACGAGCAGTACTTC
-,TRBJ2-1,-,TRBV10-3,CAISETSDLQFF,TGTGCCATCAGTGAGACGTCGGATCTGCAGTTCTTC
-,TRBJ2-3,-,TRBV14,CASSQEEASGEGDTQYF,TGTGCCAGCAGCCAAGAAGAAGCGTCAGGGGAAGGAGATACGCAGTATTTT
TRBD1,TRBJ1-2,-,TRBV30,CAWSVERTGGYGYTF,TGTGCCTGGAGCGTAGAACGGACAGGGGGCTATGGCTACACCTTC
TRBD1,TRBJ2-2,-,TRBV7-2,CASSHGDRAGGELFF,TGTGCCAGCAGCCATGGGGACAGGGCGGGTGGGGAGCTGTTTTTT
-,TRBJ1-2,-,TRBV13,CASSLAGPYGYTF,TGTGCCAGCAGCTTAGCAGGACCCTATGGCTACACCTTC
-,TRBJ2-2,-,TRBV9,CASSVGSRWGELFF,TGTGCCAGCAGCGTAGGATCGCGGTGGGGGGAGCTGTTTTTT
TRBD1,TRBJ1-2,-,TRBV19,CASSDDRGRSPYGYTF,TGTGCCAGTAGTGACGACAGGGGGCGTTCCCCCTATGGCTACACCTTC
-,TRBJ1-3,-,TRBV5-6,CASSLVRDYSRNTIYF,TGTGCCAGCAGCTTGGTTAGGGATTACTCTAGAAACACCATATATTTT
TRBD2,TRBJ2-5,-,TRBV7-3,CASSLTYRLAGARETQYF,TGTGCCAGCAGCTTAACGTACCGACTAGCGGGGGCGAGAGAGACCCAGTACTTC
TRBD2,TRBJ2-5,-,TRBV2,CASGMGGGAETQYF,TGTGCCAGCGGTATGGGCGGGGGGGCGGAGACCCAGTACTTC
-,TRBJ1-5,-,TRBV2,CASVPGFRDQPQHF,TGTGCCAGCGTCCCAGGGTTTCGGGATCAGCCCCAGCATTTT
TRBD2,TRBJ2-5,-,TRBV5-1,CASSFGTSGRRVGETQYF,TGCGCCAGCAGCTTTGGGACTAGCGGGAGAAGAGTGGGGGAGACCCAGTACTTC
-,TRBJ2-7,-,TRBV5-4,CASSLSARPGYEQYF,TGTGCCAGCAGCTTGTCGGCGAGACCTGGATACGAGCAGTACTTC
TRBD1,TRBJ2-2,-,TRBV7-2,CASSLRGQGAGTGELFF,TGTGCCAGCAGCTTACGGGGACAGGGAGCGGGCACCGGGGAGCTGTTTTTT
TRBD2,TRBJ2-3,-,TRBV30,CAWEREGKNTQYF,TGTGCCTGGGAGCGGGAGGGTAAGAATACGCAGTATTTT
-,TRBJ1-6,few,TRBV18,CASSPGTNSPLHF,TGTGCCAGCTCACCAGGGACCAATTCACCCCTCCACTTT
-,TRBJ2-7,-,TRBV5-1,CASSLDRASSLGQYF,TGCGCCAGCAGCTTGGATCGGGCATCCTCTTTGGGGCAGTACTTC
-,TRBJ2-1,few,TRBV5-6,CASSEIPVGGREFF,TGTGCCAGCAGCGAAATCCCGGTAGGAGGGCGGGAGTTCTTC
TRBD2,TRBJ2-7,-,TRBV7-9,CASSLVSGGHYEQYF,TGTGCCAGCAGCTTAGTTAGCGGGGGCCACTACGAGCAGTACTTC
TRBD1,TRBJ2-7,-,TRBV30,CAWMGTGYYEQYF,TGTGCCTGGATGGGGACAGGGTACTACGAGCAGTACTTC
-,TRBJ2-1,-,TRBV2,CASKRDANNEQFF,TGTGCCAGCAAACGGGACGCTAACAATGAGCAGTTCTTC
-,TRBJ2-2,-,TRBV7-9,CASSLDTPRTGELFF,TGTGCCAGCAGCTTAGACACTCCGAGAACCGGGGAGCTGTTTTTT
TRBD2,TRBJ2-3,-,TRBV9,CASSDGLAGGLGTDTQYF,TGTGCCAGCAGCGATGGACTAGCGGGGGGGCTCGGCACAGATACGCAGTATTTT
TRBD2,TRBJ2-7,medium-sized,TRBV5-1,CASSESGATYEQYF,TGCGCCAGCAGCGAAAGCGGGGCCACCTACGAGCAGTACTTC
-,TRBJ1-1,-,TRBV11-2,CASSTGHRNTEAFF,TGTGCCAGCAGCACCGGACACCGGAACACTGAAGCTTTCTTT
-,TRBJ2-1,-,TRBV21-1,CASSKAASYNEQFF,TGTGCCAGCAGCAAAGCGGCATCCTACAATGAGCAGTTCTTC
-,TRBJ2-1,-,TRBV28,CASSSPRAYNEQFF,TGTGCCAGCAGCTCCCCCAGGGCCTACAATGAGCAGTTCTTC
TRBD1,TRBJ2-5,-,TRBV6-1,CASTNYRGSETQYF,TGTGCCAGCACAAACTACAGGGGATCCGAGACCCAGTACTTC
-,TRBJ2-5,once,TRBV14,CASSRNSGVETQYF,TGTGCCAGCAGCCGAAACTCAGGGGTAGAGACCCAGTACTTC
-,TRBJ1-5,once,TRBV2,CATGPYSNQPQHF,TGTGCCACCGGGCCCTATAGCAATCAGCCCCAGCATTTT
-,TRBJ2-3,few,TRBV7-9,CASSLAEVLSDTQYF,TGTGCCAGCAGCTTAGCCGAGGTGCTTTCAGATACGCAGTATTTT
TRBD2,TRBJ2-3,-,TRBV12-5,CASGLSGADTQYF,TGTGCTAGTGGTTTGAGCGGGGCAGATACGCAGTATTTT
TRBD2,TRBJ2-2,-,TRBV5-1,CASSISGHFTGELFF,TGCGCCAGCAGCATTAGCGGGCACTTCACCGGGGAGCTGTTTTTT
-,TRBJ1-5,-,TRBV19,CASSIFASYSNQPQHF,TGTGCCAGTAGTATTTTTGCCAGTTATAGCAATCAGCCCCAGCATTTT
TRBD1,TRBJ1-5,-,TRBV4-1,CASSQVDRGSNQPQHF,TGCGCCAGCAGCCAGGTAGACAGGGGGAGCAATCAGCCCCAGCATTTT
-,TRBJ1-2,-,TRBV6-4,CASTDGSFGYTF,TGTGCCAGCACTGACGGGAGCTTTGGCTACACCTTC
TRBD2,TRBJ2-3,-,TRBV12-5,CASGRGLAGPTDTQYF,TGTGCTAGTGGCAGGGGACTAGCGGGGCCCACAGATACGCAGTATTTT
-,TRBJ1-2,few,TRBV10-2,CASSENRNYGYTF,TGCGCCAGCAGTGAGAACAGAAACTATGGCTACACCTTC
-,TRBJ2-1,few,TRBV9,CASSAPENEQFF,TGTGCCAGCAGCGCCCCAGAGAATGAGCAGTTCTTC
TRBD2,TRBJ2-3,-,TRBV7-3,CASSLTGTSGGAGSTDTQYF,TGTGCCAGCAGCTTAACAGGGACTAGCGGGGGGGCCGGGAGCACAGATACGCAGTATTTT
-,TRBJ2-3,once,TRBV6-6,CASSRDERGTDTQYF,TGTGCCAGCAGTCGGGACGAGCGGGGCACAGATACGCAGTATTTT
-,TRBJ2-7,-,TRBV28,CASSWMTSFEQYF,TGTGCCAGCAGTTGGATGACATCATTTGAGCAGTACTTC